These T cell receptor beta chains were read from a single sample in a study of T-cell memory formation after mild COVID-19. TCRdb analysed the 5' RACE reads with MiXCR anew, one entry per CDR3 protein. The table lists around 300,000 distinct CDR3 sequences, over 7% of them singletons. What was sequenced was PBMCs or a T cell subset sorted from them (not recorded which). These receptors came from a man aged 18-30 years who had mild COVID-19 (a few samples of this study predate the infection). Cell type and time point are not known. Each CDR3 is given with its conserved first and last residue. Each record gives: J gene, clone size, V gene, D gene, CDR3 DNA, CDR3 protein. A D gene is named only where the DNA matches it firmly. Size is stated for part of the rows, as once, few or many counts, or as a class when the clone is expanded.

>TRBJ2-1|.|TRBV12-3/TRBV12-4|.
TGTGCCAGCAGTCCGAGACATGCTTACAATGAGCAGTTCTTC
CASSPRHAYNEQFF
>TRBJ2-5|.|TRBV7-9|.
TGTGCCAGCAGCGACGTAAGAGAGAAGCTCCAGGAGACCCAGTACTTC
CASSDVREKLQETQYF
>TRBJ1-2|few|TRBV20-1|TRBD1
TGCAGTGCTAGGGGTCAGGGGGACCGTGGCTACACCTTC
CSARGQGDRGYTF
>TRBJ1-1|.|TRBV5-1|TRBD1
TGCGCCAGTGGCCGCTTACAGGGGGCGCGAACTGAAGCTTTCTTT
CASGRLQGARTEAFF
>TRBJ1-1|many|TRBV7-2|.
TGTGCCAGCAGCTTCTGGGGGGTTGGCACTGAAGCTTTCTTT
CASSFWGVGTEAFF
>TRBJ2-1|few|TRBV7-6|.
TGTGCCAGCAGCCCCTACACCAGTCTCTCCTACAATGAGCAGTTCTTC
CASSPYTSLSYNEQFF
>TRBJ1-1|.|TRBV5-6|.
TGTGCTACAACCGGCGGTGAAGCTTTCTTT
CATTGGEAFF
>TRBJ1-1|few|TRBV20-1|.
TGCAGTGCTAGAAGATTGACAGAAGACTACACTGAAGCTTTCTTT
CSARRLTEDYTEAFF
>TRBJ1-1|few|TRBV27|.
TGTGCCAGCAGTTTATCCACGGGAGAAGCTTTCTTT
CASSLSTGEAFF
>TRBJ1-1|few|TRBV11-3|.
TGTGCCGGCCGAAAAGCGGGTGAAGCTTTCTTT
CAGRKAGEAFF
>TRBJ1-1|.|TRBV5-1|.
TGCGCCAGCAGCTTGGTGGGGGGCTCGAACACTGAAGCTTTCTTT
CASSLVGGSNTEAFF
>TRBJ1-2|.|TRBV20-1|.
TGCAGTGCTCCAGACACGGGCTATGGCTACACCTTC
CSAPDTGYGYTF
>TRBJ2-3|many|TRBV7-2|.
TGTGCCAGCGCCGCACACGGGGCAGATACGCAGTATTTT
CASAAHGADTQYF
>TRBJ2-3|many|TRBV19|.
TGTGCCAGCAGCCAGAGCACAGATACGCAGTATTTT
CASSQSTDTQYF
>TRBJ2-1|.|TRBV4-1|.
TGCGCCAGCAGCCAAGCGGGGACGGGAAGCTCCTACAATGAGCAGTTCTTC
CASSQAGTGSSYNEQFF
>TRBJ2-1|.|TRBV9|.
TGTGCCAGCAGCGTAGGAGGGAGGACTCCCAATGAGCAGTTCTTC
CASSVGGRTPNEQFF
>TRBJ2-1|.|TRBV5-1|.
TGCGCCAGCAGCTTGGGAGGAGCAGGCGATGAGCAGTTCTTC
CASSLGGAGDEQFF
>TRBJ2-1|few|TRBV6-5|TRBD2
TGTGCCAGCAGTCCTAGCGGGGCGCCCTACAATGAGCAGTTCTTC
CASSPSGAPYNEQFF
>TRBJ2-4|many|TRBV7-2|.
TGTGCCAGCAGCGTCAGCGGAGGGGCCAAAAACATTCAGTACTTC
CASSVSGGAKNIQYF
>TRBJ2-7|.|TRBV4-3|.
TGCGCCAGCAGCCCGTGGGACGGAGCAAAATACGAGCAGTACTTC
CASSPWDGAKYEQYF
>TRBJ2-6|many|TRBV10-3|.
TGTGCCATCAGACCGACAGAAAGCTCTGGGGCCAACGTCCTGACTTTC
CAIRPTESSGANVLTF
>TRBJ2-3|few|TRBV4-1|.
TGCGCCAGCAGCCACGGGGTGCTAGTGGCAGATACGCAGTATTTT
CASSHGVLVADTQYF